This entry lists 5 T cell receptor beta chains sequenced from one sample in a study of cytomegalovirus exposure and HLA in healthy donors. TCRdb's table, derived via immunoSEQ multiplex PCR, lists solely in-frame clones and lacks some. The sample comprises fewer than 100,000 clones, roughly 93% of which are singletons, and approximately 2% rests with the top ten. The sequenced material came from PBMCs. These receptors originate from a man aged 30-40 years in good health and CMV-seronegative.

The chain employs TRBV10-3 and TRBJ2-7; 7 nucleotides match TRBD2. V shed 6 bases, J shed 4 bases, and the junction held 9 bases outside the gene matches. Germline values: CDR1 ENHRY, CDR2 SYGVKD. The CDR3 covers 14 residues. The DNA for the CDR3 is TGTGCCATCAGCCAAGCGGGGTCGAATTACGAGCAGTACTTC. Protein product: CAISQAGSNYEQYF.

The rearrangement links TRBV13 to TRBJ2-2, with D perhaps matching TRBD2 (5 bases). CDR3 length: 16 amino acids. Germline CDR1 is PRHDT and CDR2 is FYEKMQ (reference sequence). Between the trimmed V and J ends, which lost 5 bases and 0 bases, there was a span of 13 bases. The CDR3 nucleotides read TGTGCCAGCAGCCCCTGGACTTGGACGAACACCGGGGAGCTGTTTTTT. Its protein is CASSPWTWTNTGELFF.

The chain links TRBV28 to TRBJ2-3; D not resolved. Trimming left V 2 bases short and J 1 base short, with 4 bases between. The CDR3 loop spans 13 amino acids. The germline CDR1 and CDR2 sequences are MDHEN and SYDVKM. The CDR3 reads CASSLRGTDTQYF. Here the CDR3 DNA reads TGTGCCAGCAGTTTACGGGGCACAGATACGCAGTATTTT.

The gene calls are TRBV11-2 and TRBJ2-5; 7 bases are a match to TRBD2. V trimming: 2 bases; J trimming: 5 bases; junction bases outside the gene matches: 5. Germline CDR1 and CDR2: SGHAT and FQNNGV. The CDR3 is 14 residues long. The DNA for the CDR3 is TGTGCCAGCAGCTTAAGTGGGGGGGTGGAGACCCAGTACTTC. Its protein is CASSLSGGVETQYF.

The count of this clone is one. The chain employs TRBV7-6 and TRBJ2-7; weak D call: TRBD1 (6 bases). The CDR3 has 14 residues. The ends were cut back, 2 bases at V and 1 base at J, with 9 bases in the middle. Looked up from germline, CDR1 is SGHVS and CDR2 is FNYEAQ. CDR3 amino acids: CASSLRTESYEQYF. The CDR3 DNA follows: TGTGCCAGCAGCTTAAGGACAGAATCCTACGAGCAGTACTTC.